The entry below gives a single T cell receptor beta chain sequence along with its context. This specimen includes other DNA sequences encoding the same CDR3. Clones were read by immunoSEQ multiplex PCR, and TCRdb kept only the in-frame ones, dropping some. This sample has tens of thousands of clones, with 75% to 90% found just once. This record belongs to a study of OX40 agonist ivuxolimab in advanced cancers. The sample consisted of CD4+ or CD8+ T cells sorted from blood, taken in a trial of the OX40 agonist ivuxolimab. This TCR derives from an adult with an advanced solid tumor such as melanoma, head and neck, liver or kidney cancer.

The CDR3 coding sequence is TGCGCCAGCAGCAGGACGGGGGGATCCTACGAGCAGTACTTC. As protein: CASSRTGGSYEQYF. This sequence joins TRBV5-1 and TRBJ2-7; TRBD2 matches at 7 bases. The junction had 5 bases not matched to a gene; V was cut back by 4 bases and J by 1 base. Per germline, CDR1 SGHRS and CDR2 YFSETQ. This CDR3 contains 14 residues.